These 16 T cell receptor beta chains originate from one sample sequenced in a study of control samples from healthy donors and cancer patients. Clones were read by immunoSEQ multiplex PCR, and TCRdb kept only the in-frame ones, dropping some. Of roughly 120,000 clones in the sample, about 94% are singletons; the top ten hold 2.6%. Source material: blood. Receptors were obtained from a young man in good health.

V and J are TRBV19 and TRBJ2-5; D may be TRBD1 or TRBD2 (6 bases each). The V end was cut by 3 bases, the J end by 5 bases, with 13 bases between. Looked up from germline, CDR1 is LNHDA and CDR2 is SQIVND (reference sequence). This CDR3 comprises 14 residues. This chain's CDR3 is CASSIGGQGETQYF. The CDR3 bases are TGTGCCAGTAGTATTGGGGGGCAGGGGGAGACCCAGTACTTC.

The CDR3 coding sequence is TGTGCCACCAGTGGTCCGGGACAGGGTAGCAATCAGCCCCAGCATTTT. Encoded protein: CATSGPGQGSNQPQHF. This chain connects TRBV24-1 to TRBJ1-5, with 9 bases lining up with TRBD1. Germline trimming cut 5 bases from V and 0 bases from J; bases unmatched to any gene: 4. This CDR3 is 16 amino acids long. Germline CDR1 reads KGHDR; CDR2 reads SFDVKD.

The gene calls are TRBV5-1 and TRBJ1-6; possible D gene TRBD1, 5 bases. Trimming removed 4 bases from V and 7 bases from J, with 12 bases in between. This CDR3 has 14 residues. Germline lookup yields CDR1 SGHRS and CDR2 YFSETQ. In DNA, the CDR3 is TGCGCCAGCAGCCTTGACGGGGCAAATTCACCCCTCCACTTT. Translating gives CASSLDGANSPLHF.

The chain uses TRBV12-3 or TRBV12-4 and TRBJ1-2; 7 bases line up with TRBD1. The length of the CDR3 is 13 residues. V gave up 6 bases and J gave up 7 bases; unmatched junction bases: 8. CDR3 in amino acids: CASRGDRVGGYTF. The CDR3 DNA reads TGTGCCAGCAGAGGAGACAGGGTTGGTGGCTACACCTTC.

The V gene is TRBV27, the J gene TRBJ2-7, with D perhaps TRBD1 or TRBD2 (5 bases each). The V gene's germline CDR1 is MNHEY and CDR2 SMNVEV (reference sequence). Trimming shortened V by 6 bases and J by 5 bases, and 11 bases separated the two germline ends. This CDR3 comprises 12 residues. In DNA form, the CDR3 reads TGTGCCAGCAGGAGGGGCAGCCACGAGCAGTACTTC. Translation gives CASRRGSHEQYF.

The J gene is TRBJ1-4, the V gene TRBV19; D gene ambiguous. V was pared by 5 bases and J by 11 bases, with 15 bases between. The CDR3 loop spans 13 amino acids. Germline V gene data show CDR1 as LNHDA and CDR2 as SQIVND (reference sequence). The DNA for the CDR3 is TGTGCCAGTAGTCGGGAACCAACAAGTAAACTGTTTTTT. It yields the protein CASSREPTSKLFF.

The chain is built from TRBV5-5 and TRBJ1-3; no reliable D call. CDR1 and CDR2 (germline): SGHKS, YYEKEE (reference sequence). Trimming removed 1 base at V and 4 bases at J, with 12 bases between. This CDR3 comprises 15 residues. The CDR3 DNA is TGTGCCAGCAGCTTGACCGGTAGTGCAGGAAACACCATATATTTT. Its translation is CASSLTGSAGNTIYF.

The CDR3 coding sequence is TGTGCCAGCAGCCACGCGGTTGTTTCGGTTGCTGAAGCTTTCTTT. Translation: CASSHAVVSVAEAFF. The chain couples TRBV7-9 to TRBJ1-1, with D uncertain. Germline CDR1 is SEHNR and CDR2 is FQNEAQ (reference sequence). V lost 5 bases, J lost 6 bases, and 19 bases lay in between. CDR3 length: 15 residues. Supplemented by reference TRBV7-9 and TRBJ1-1, the full variable domain reads DTGVSQNPRHKITKRGQNVTFRCDPISEHNRLYWYRQTLGQGPEFLTYFQNEAQLEKSRLLSDRFSAERPKGSFSTLEIQRTEQGDSAMYLCASSHAVVSVAEAFFGQGTRLTVV.

The chain carries TRBV9 and TRBJ1-6; D call uncertain. This CDR3 is built from 15 residues. V lost 0 bases and J lost 5, with 9 bases in between. Germline CDR1 reads SGDLS; CDR2 reads YYNGEE. Here the CDR3 DNA reads TGTGCCAGCAGCGTAGCTTCCCAGGATAATTCACCCCTCCACTTT. It encodes CASSVASQDNSPLHF.

The chain couples TRBV19 to TRBJ2-5; 8 nucleotides match TRBD1. This CDR3 spans 15 amino acids. J was trimmed by 4 bases and V by 1 base; bases with no gene match: 5. CDR1 LNHDA and CDR2 SQIVND come from the germline V gene (reference sequence). The CDR3 DNA reads as TGTGCCAGTAGTATAGGGTCGACAGGGGCAGAGACCCAGTACTTC. The encoded protein is CASSIGSTGAETQYF.

This chain connects TRBV28 to TRBJ1-5; 9 bases align to TRBD1. Per germline, CDR1 MDHEN and CDR2 SYDVKM. Trimming at V came to 5 bases and at J to 6 bases, leaving 14 bases not matched to a gene. This CDR3 is built from 17 residues. The CDR3 nucleotides read TGTGCCAGCAGTCCAGGACAGGGGAGAGTATCGGGTCAGCCCCAGCATTTT. This gives the protein CASSPGQGRVSGQPQHF.

The V and J genes are TRBV19 and TRBJ1-2, with 8 nucleotides matching TRBD1. Unmatched junction bases numbered 4, after V lost 3 bases and J lost 4 bases. Germline V gene sequence: CDR1 LNHDA, CDR2 SQIVND (reference sequence). This CDR3 has 14 residues. The CDR3 protein is CASSMQGAGYGYTF. The CDR3, as DNA: TGTGCCAGTAGTATGCAGGGGGCTGGCTATGGCTACACCTTC.

The genes are TRBV21-1 and TRBJ2-1; no check of the table's D call, TRBD2, against the DNA was made. TRBV21-1 is reported as a pseudogene. The CDR3 has 13 residues. As DNA, the CDR3 is TGTGCCAGCAGCAAAACTAGCGGCAATGAGCAGTTCTTC. Translation gives CASSKTSGNEQFF.

J is TRBJ1-2 and V is TRBV6-5; the match to TRBD1 covers 7 bases. Germline CDR1 MNHEY, CDR2 SVGAGI. This CDR3 has 14 amino acids. V lost 2 bases, J lost 6 bases, and 6 bases stayed unmatched. The CDR3 region has the DNA TGTGCCAGCAGTTACGATGGGACAGCGGATGGCTACACCTTC. Residues: CASSYDGTADGYTF.

The genes are TRBV3-1 (or the pseudogene TRBV3-2) and TRBJ2-7, with D maybe TRBD1 (6 bases). The CDR3 is 15 amino acids. CDR1 is LGHDT and CDR2 is YNNKEL in the germline V gene (reference sequence). V was pared by 0 bases and J by 4 bases, with 13 bases between. CDR3 loop: CASSQDTTGQYEQYF. CDR3 DNA sequence: TGTGCCAGCAGCCAAGATACCACAGGGCAGTACGAGCAGTACTTC.

The chain combines TRBV27 with TRBJ1-2; D gene ambiguous. The V gene's germline CDR1 is MNHEY and CDR2 SMNVEV (reference sequence). Trimming cost V 2 bases and J 0 bases, with 7 bases left between them. This CDR3 region has 14 residues. CDR3 in DNA: TGTGCCAGCAGTTTAGACAAGACTAACTATGGCTACACCTTC. This encodes CASSLDKTNYGYTF.